A single sample is the source of the 16 T cell receptor beta chains below, sequenced in a study of blood T cell repertoires in COVID-19. Sequenced by immunoSEQ multiplex PCR; TCRdb stores in-frame clones only, minus some. The data hold about 87,000 clones, with more than 75% observed a single time. The sample consisted of peripheral blood. These receptors all come from a man between 40 and 49 years old with acute or convalescent COVID-19.

In nucleotides, the CDR3 is TGTGCCTGGAGACGGGGAAGCTCCTACGAGCAGTACTTC. This encodes CAWRRGSSYEQYF. The V call is TRBV30, the J call TRBJ2-7; D might be TRBD2 (5 bases). Germline CDR1 and CDR2: GTSNPN and SVGIG (reference sequence). The CDR3 consists of 13 residues. The V and J ends lost 3 bases and 0 bases respectively, with 9 bases between them.

The genes are TRBV7-9 and TRBJ2-5; TRBD2 aligns across 8 bases. With 5 bases clipped from V and 5 bases from J, the junction kept 10 bases outside the gene matches. Looked up from germline, CDR1 is SEHNR and CDR2 is FQNEAQ (reference sequence). This CDR3 is 15 amino acids long. In DNA, the CDR3 is TGTGCCAGCAGCCCAGCCCGCGGGACTAGGGAGACCCAGTACTTC. It is translated as CASSPARGTRETQYF.

This clone has a handful of counts. J is TRBJ2-1 and V is TRBV30, with D hard to call. CDR3 size: 13 residues. Germline V gene data show CDR1 as GTSNPN and CDR2 as SVGIG (reference sequence). V lost 1 base to trimming and J lost 4 bases, with 8 bases between them. The CDR3 region is CAWSAGFYNEQFF. DNA of the CDR3: TGTGCCTGGAGTGCCGGGTTTTACAATGAGCAGTTCTTC.

V usage is TRBV6-2 or TRBV6-3 and J usage is TRBJ1-5; 10 bases fit TRBD1. Germline V gene sequence: CDR1 MNHEY, CDR2 SVGEGT. The CDR3 runs to 18 residues. J gave up 0 bases and V 1 base, and 6 bases lay outside the gene matches. This CDR3 is CASSYYRDRGDSNQPQHF. The CDR3 DNA follows: TGTGCCAGCAGTTACTACCGGGACAGGGGAGATAGCAATCAGCCCCAGCATTTT.

V usage is TRBV30 and J usage is TRBJ1-2; the D gene is possibly TRBD1 (5 bases). Trimming removed 1 base at V and 5 bases at J, with 14 bases between. CDR1 and CDR2 (germline): GTSNPN, SVGIG (reference sequence). This CDR3 has 14 residues. CDR3 DNA sequence: TGTGCCTGGAGTGGAGTAGGACAAGAGTATGGCTACACCTTC. Translation: CAWSGVGQEYGYTF.

The gene calls are TRBV7-9 and TRBJ1-6, with D tentatively TRBD1 (6 bases). V was cut by 1 base and J by 12 bases, with 10 bases left in between. From germline, CDR1 is SEHNR and CDR2 FQNEAQ (reference sequence). This CDR3 spans 13 amino acids. The CDR3 sequence: CASSLEGGQPLHF. DNA for the CDR3: TGTGCCAGCAGCTTAGAGGGGGGGCAACCCCTCCACTTT.

This clone was seen a handful of times. V usage is TRBV24-1 and J usage is TRBJ1-6, with D unresolved. Germline V gene sequence: CDR1 KGHDR, CDR2 SFDVKD. Trimming left V 5 bases short and J 6 bases short, with 10 bases between. The CDR3 has 14 residues. CDR3 coding DNA: TGTGCCACCAGTGGCGGCAAGGCTAATTCACCCCTCCACTTT. Residues: CATSGGKANSPLHF.

The gene calls are TRBV30 and TRBJ1-1; possibly TRBD1 for D (6 bases). The CDR3 length is 15 residues. The V gene's germline CDR1 is GTSNPN and CDR2 SVGIG (reference sequence). V dropped 3 bases and J dropped 0 bases, with 14 bases sitting between them. This CDR3 reads CAWSHRVGMNTEAFF. For the CDR3, the DNA is TGTGCCTGGAGCCACAGGGTGGGAATGAACACTGAAGCTTTCTTT.

This rearrangement joins TRBV29-1 to TRBJ2-3; a weak D match, TRBD2 (7 bases). The V end lost 6 bases, the J end lost 4 bases, and 20 bases lay between the germline ends. Germline V gene data show CDR1 as SQVTM and CDR2 as ANQGSEA. This CDR3 has 15 residues. The DNA of the CDR3 is TGCAGCGTGCGGGGGCCAAATCAGATGTCAGATACGCAGTATTTT. This codes for CSVRGPNQMSDTQYF.

This clone was observed a single time. The J gene is TRBJ1-3, the V gene TRBV30; 7 bases are shared with TRBD1. The V gene's germline CDR1 is GTSNPN and CDR2 SVGIG (reference sequence). With 2 bases clipped from V and 4 bases from J, the junction kept 2 bases outside the gene matches. The CDR3 length is 13 residues. The CDR3 nucleotides are TGTGCCTGGAGTAAACAGGGGGGAAACACCATATATTTT. This encodes CAWSKQGGNTIYF.

This clone appeared a few times. The J gene is TRBJ1-2, the V gene TRBV27; 7 bases are a match to TRBD1. Germline lookup yields CDR1 MNHEY and CDR2 SMNVEV (reference sequence). V was pared by 6 bases and J by 0 bases, with 4 bases of the junction left unmatched. The CDR3 spans 14 residues. CDR3 DNA: TGTGCCAGCAGGACAGGGTTTACTAACTATGGCTACACCTTC. Its translation is CASRTGFTNYGYTF.

This sequence joins TRBV5-8 and TRBJ2-5; weak D call: TRBD1 (6 bases). Germline V gene data show CDR1 as SGHTS and CDR2 as YDEGEE. V lost 0 bases and J lost 5, with 14 bases in between. There are 15 residues in the CDR3. This CDR3 is CASSLEGGLGETQYF. The DNA for the CDR3 is TGTGCCAGCAGCTTGGAAGGGGGTTTAGGCGAGACCCAGTACTTC.

The chain joins TRBV5-1 to TRBJ2-2, with D possibly being TRBD2 (6 bases). There are 17 residues in the CDR3. The V end was cut by 4 bases, the J end by 5 bases, with 21 bases between. The V gene's germline CDR1 is SGHRS and CDR2 YFSETQ. Here the CDR3 reads CASSQDGSGSRTGELFF. CDR3 DNA: TGCGCCAGCAGCCAGGACGGGAGTGGGAGTCGGACCGGGGAGCTGTTTTTT. The complete variable domain, with remaining parts taken from reference TRBV5-1 and TRBJ2-2, reads KAGVTQTPRYLIKTRGQQVTLSCSPISGHRSVSWYQQTPGQGLQFLFEYFSETQRNKGNFPGRFSGRQFSNSRSEMNVSTLELGDSALYLCASSQDGSGSRTGELFFGEGSRLTVL.

The chain is built from TRBV5-6 and TRBJ1-3; 7 bases fit TRBD1. The V gene's germline CDR1 is SGHDT and CDR2 YYEEEE. Trimming cost V 0 bases and J 4 bases; bases outside gene matches: 4. The CDR3 runs to 15 residues. DNA of the CDR3: TGTGCCAGCAGCTTGGTACAGGGGCCCGGAAACACCATATATTTT. The encoded protein is CASSLVQGPGNTIYF.

The CDR3 sequence: CAVRDRGMETQYF. CDR3 nucleotide sequence: TGTGCCGTCCGGGACAGGGGGATGGAGACCCAGTACTTC. The chain is built from TRBV30 and TRBJ2-5, with TRBD1 identical over 11 bases. Germline CDR1 reads GTSNPN; CDR2 reads SVGIG (reference sequence). Trimming took 8 bases from V and 5 from J; bases not matched to a gene: 7. The CDR3 is 13 residues long.

The rearrangement joins TRBV10-2 to TRBJ2-1; weak D call: TRBD2 (5 bases). Germline CDR1 is WSHSY and CDR2 is SAAADI. This CDR3 has 16 amino acids. Deletions cut 0 bases from V and 4 bases from J, with 13 bases between. The chain's CDR3 is CASSESLAGAYNEQFF. CDR3 sequence (DNA): TGCGCCAGCAGTGAGTCCTTGGCGGGTGCATACAATGAGCAGTTCTTC.